This entry is about one T cell receptor (beta chain). This clonotype was counted between two and nine times. Its antigen specificity is not known. No quality values exist for individual bases; no much larger clone is one base distant. The germline V end is reduced by 3 bases and the J end by 4 bases; junction bases left unmatched: 6. The CDR3 sequence holds 16 residues, the cysteine and phenylalanine included. The DNA shown is the 48-base CDR3, in frame from base 1. Per the germline V gene (reference sequence), LGHDT is the CDR1 and YNNKEL is the CDR2. The record originates from a study of patients and donors after allogeneic stem cell transplantation (dated by TCRdb to about 2020). Receptors were amplified or captured by RT-PCR. Sequencing was performed on a NextSeq 550. TCRdb cleaned the public reads at Q25 with fastp, built clones with MiXCR and kept in-frame beta chains. All rows with the same CDR3 protein become a single entry with the most common DNA and genes. The sample data list hundreds of thousands of distinct CDR3 sequences, and roughly 16% of these were observed just once. 7.2% of the sample is in the top ten clones.

This chain joins TRBV3-1 to TRBJ2-5, and TRBD2 matches 12 of the central bases. The clonotype comes from a human donor who was either an allogeneic HSCT recipient or a stem cell or donor lymphocyte infusion donor (not recorded which). It is not recorded whose cells these are; they may come from a transplant donor. The sequencing sample was made of blood, either unsorted or a sorted T cell fraction (not recorded which). The DNA sequence follows: TGTGCCAGCAGCCACGGACTAGCGGGATCGGGAGAGACCCAGTACTTC. Its translation is CASSHGLAGSGETQYF.